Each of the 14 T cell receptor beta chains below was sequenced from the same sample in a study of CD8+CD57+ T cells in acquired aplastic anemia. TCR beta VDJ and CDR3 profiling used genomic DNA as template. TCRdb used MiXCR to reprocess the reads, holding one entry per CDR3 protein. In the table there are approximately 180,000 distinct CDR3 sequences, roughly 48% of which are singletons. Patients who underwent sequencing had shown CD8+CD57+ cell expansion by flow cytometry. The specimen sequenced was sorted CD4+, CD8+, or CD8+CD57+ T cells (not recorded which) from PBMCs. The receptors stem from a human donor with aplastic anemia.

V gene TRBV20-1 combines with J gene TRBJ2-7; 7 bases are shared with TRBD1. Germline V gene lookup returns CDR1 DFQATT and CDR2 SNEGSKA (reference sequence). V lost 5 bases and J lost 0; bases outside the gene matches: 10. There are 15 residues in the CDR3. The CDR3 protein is CSASSRDSHSYEQYF. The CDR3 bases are TGCAGTGCTTCTAGCCGGGACAGCCACTCCTACGAGCAGTACTTC.

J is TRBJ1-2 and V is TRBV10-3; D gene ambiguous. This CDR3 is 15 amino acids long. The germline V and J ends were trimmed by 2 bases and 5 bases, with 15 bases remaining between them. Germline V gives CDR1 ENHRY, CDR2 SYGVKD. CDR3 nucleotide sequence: TGTGCCATCAGTGAGCCGGGCGGGGTTTTGTATGGCTACACCTTC. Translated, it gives CAISEPGGVLYGYTF.

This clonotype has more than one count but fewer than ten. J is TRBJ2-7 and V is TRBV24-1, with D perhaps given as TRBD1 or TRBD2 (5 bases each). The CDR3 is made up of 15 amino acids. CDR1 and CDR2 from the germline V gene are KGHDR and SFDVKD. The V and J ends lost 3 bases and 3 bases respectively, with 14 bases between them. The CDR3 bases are TGTGCCACCAGTGATCCGGGGCGGGTCATCTACGAGCAGTACTTC. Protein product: CATSDPGRVIYEQYF.

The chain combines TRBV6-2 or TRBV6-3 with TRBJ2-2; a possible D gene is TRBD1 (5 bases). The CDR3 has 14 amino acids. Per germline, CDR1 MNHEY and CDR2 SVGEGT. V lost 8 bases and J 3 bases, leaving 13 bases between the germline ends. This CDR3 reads CASAQGVYTGELFF. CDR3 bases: TGTGCCAGCGCCCAAGGGGTGTACACCGGGGAGCTGTTTTTT.

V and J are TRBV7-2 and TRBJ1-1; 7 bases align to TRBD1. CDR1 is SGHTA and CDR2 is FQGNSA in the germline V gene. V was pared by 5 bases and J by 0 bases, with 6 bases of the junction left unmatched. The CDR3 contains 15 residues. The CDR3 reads CASSPPTGLNTEAFF. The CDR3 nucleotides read TGTGCCAGCAGCCCACCGACAGGGCTGAACACTGAAGCTTTCTTT.

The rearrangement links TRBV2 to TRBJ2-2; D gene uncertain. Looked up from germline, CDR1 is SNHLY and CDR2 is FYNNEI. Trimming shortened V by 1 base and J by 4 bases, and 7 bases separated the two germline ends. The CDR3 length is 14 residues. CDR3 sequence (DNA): TGTGCCAGCAGTGAAGGTCGGCCCACCGGGGAGCTGTTTTTT. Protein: CASSEGRPTGELFF. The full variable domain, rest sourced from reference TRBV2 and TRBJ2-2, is EPEVTQTPSHQVTQMGQEVILRCVPISNHLYFYWYRQILGQKVEFLVSFYNNEISEKSEIFDDQFSVERPDGSNFTLKIRSTKLEDSAMYFCASSEGRPTGELFFGEGSRLTVL.

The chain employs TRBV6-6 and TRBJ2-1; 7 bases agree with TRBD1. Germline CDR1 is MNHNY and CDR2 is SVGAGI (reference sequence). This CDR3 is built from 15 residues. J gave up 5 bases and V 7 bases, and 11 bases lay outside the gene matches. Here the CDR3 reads CASKRPGQPHNEQFF. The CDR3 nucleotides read TGTGCCAGCAAACGTCCGGGACAGCCTCACAATGAGCAGTTCTTC.

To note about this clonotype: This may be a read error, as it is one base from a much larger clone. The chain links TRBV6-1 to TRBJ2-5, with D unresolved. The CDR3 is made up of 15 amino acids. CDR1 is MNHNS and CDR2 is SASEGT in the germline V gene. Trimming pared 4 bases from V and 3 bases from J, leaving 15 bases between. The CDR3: CASSAIGRREETQYF. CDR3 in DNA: TGTGCCAGCAGTGCTATAGGGCGACGGGAAGAGACCCAGTACTTC.

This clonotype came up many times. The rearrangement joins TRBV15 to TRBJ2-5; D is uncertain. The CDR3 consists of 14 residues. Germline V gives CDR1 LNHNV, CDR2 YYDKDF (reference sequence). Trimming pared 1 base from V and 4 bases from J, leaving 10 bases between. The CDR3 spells CATSRVPGGETQYF. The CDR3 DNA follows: TGTGCCACCAGCAGAGTCCCGGGTGGAGAGACCCAGTACTTC.

The CDR3 loop is CASSFRVGNTEAFF. The CDR3 DNA sequence: TGCGCCAGCAGCTTCAGGGTCGGAAACACTGAAGCTTTCTTT. The chain couples TRBV5-1 to TRBJ1-1; D is possibly TRBD1 (5 bases). The CDR3 runs 14 residues. CDR1 is SGHRS and CDR2 is YFSETQ in the germline V gene. V dropped 2 bases and J dropped 2 bases, with 10 bases sitting between them.

This CDR3 reads CSGAPGQANTEAFF. CDR3 nucleotide sequence: TGCAGCGGGGCACCGGGGCAGGCTAACACTGAAGCTTTCTTT. The chain couples TRBV29-1 to TRBJ1-1, with a possible D match to TRBD1 (5 bases). Germline assignment: CDR1 SQVTM and CDR2 ANQGSEA. Trimming took 7 bases from V and 2 from J, leaving 17 bases between them. CDR3 length equals 14 residues.

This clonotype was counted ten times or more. Written as DNA, the CDR3 is TGTGCCAGCAGCCAGGGACAGGGAACCTATAATCAGCCCCAGCATTTT. Its protein product is CASSQGQGTYNQPQHF. This chain joins TRBV6-1 and TRBJ1-5; 9 bases match TRBD1. V shed 6 bases, J shed 4 bases, and the junction held 10 bases outside the gene matches. Per germline, CDR1 MNHNS and CDR2 SASEGT. The CDR3 length is 16 residues.

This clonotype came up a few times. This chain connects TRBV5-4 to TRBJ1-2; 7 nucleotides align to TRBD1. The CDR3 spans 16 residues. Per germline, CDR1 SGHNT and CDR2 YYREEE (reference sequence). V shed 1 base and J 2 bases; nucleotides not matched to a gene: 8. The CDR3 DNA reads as TGTGCCAGCAGCTTGCTCGGGACAGCCACGAACTATGGCTACACCTTC. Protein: CASSLLGTATNYGYTF.

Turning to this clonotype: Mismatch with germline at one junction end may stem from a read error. As DNA, the CDR3 is TGCAGTGCTGAACGCCGACAGGGTGGAAGCACAGATACGCAGTCTTTT. This sequence encodes CSAERRQGGSTDTQSF. The rearrangement uses TRBV20-1 and TRBJ2-3, with 7 positions matching TRBD1. The CDR3 runs 16 residues. Germline-derived CDR1 and CDR2 are DFQATT and SNEGSKA (reference sequence).